The sequence of this T cell receptor beta chain was determined in a study of cytomegalovirus exposure and HLA in healthy donors. Germline values: CDR1 MNHNY, CDR2 SVGAGI (reference sequence). The CDR3 is 16 amino acids. The ends lost 0 bases at V and 0 bases at J; junction bases unmatched: 2. This clone was seen just once. The antigen is unknown. Here immunoSEQ multiplex PCR was the method, and the copy in TCRdb shows in-frame clones only, minus some. The data hold approximately 160,000 clones, with 75% to 95% observed a single time. Study-wide results and limits: The study labeled 150 to 200 TCR beta chains cytomegalovirus-associated.

Sequencing was performed on PBMCs. The chain employs TRBV6-6 and TRBJ2-3; 8 bases fit TRBD2. This TCR came from a woman aged 18-35 years in good health and CMV-seropositive. Here the CDR3 DNA reads TGTGCCAGCAGTTACTCCGCTAGCGGGAGCACAGATACGCAGTATTTT. This encodes CASSYSASGSTDTQYF.